The sequence of this TCR beta chain was determined in a study of T cells in localized non-small cell lung cancer. Whole-study findings and limits: Appearing in adjacent lung were a median roughly 60 of the top 100 tumor clones.

In its sample, this clone was seen a few times. Its antigen is as yet unknown. Generated by immunoSEQ multiplex PCR, the TCRdb table keeps only in-frame clones and is missing some. The profile shows about 1,500 clones, over 35% of them singletons. The CDR3 has 13 amino acids. The V end lost 4 bases, the J end lost 9 bases, and 13 bases lay between the germline ends. Per the germline V gene, CDR1 is WSHSY and CDR2 is SAAADI. The source is a female donor of 60 years or more with stage II lung adenocarcinoma. Sequencing used lung tumor tissue, obtained before any cancer treatment. This rearrangement joins TRBV10-2 to TRBJ2-1; D unresolved. CDR3 sequence (DNA): TGCGCCAGCAGTGGACAACGAGTATCTGAGCAGTTCTTC. Protein: CASSGQRVSEQFF.